This TCR beta chain emerged from a study of shared clonotypes between healthy human individuals (dated by TCRdb to the early 2020s). Context from the whole study: Three men and a couple of women, aged 18 to 49 years, made up the cohort. For each donor, CD4 naive and CD4 memory were each given three plates, CD8 naive was given two plates, and CD8 memory was given one plate. To estimate repertoire size and how much clonotypes are shared between individuals, the study performed deep sequencing of blood TCR repertoires from about five healthy adults. To increase sequencing depth and limit assay-specific biases, different laboratories used diverse techniques to prepare libraries and sequence TCR repertoires. Each donor's leukapheresis produced roughly between roughly 0.9 and 8.9 billion PBMCs. Study-wide findings and limitations: Larger estimated clonotype richness was generally found for naive subsets than for memory subsets. Pairwise subsampling indicated that sequencing depth was expected to affect the degree of clonotype sharing among donors. Sharing across several donors was observed for approximately 4.6% of naive CD4, around 3.5% of naive CD8, over 2% of memory CD4, and roughly 0.4% of memory CD8 clonotypes. Higher generation probabilities were observed for clonotypes shared by all four sorted-subset donors than for non-shared clonotypes. Because the study included a small number of donors, the genetic and exposure-history diversity represented was limited. Sampling was limited to blood, and TCR repertoires in tissue likely differ from TCR repertoires in blood. Even with the large sequencing depth, rarefaction of the sorted-subset datasets indicated that sequencing was incomplete.

Using the deep immunoSEQ assay, TCR CDR3 regions were amplified from genomic DNA by multiplex PCR. Genomic DNA extracted from each cell subset was distributed evenly over all wells of several immunoSEQ 96-well plates, and each plate served as one replicate. For sorted subsets, approximately 190 ng of genomic DNA, equivalent to tens of thousands of T cell genomes, went into each replicate PCR. Purified libraries were measured with a Qubit 3.0 fluorometer, size-checked on a Bioanalyzer 2100, and measured again with the KAPA Library Quantification kit. Every immunoSEQ 96-well plate was sequenced on a dedicated single-read 150-cycle Illumina NextSeq 550 flow cell. The study's own analysis went as follows. Because only junctional sequences without quality scores were contained in the immunoSEQ output, filtering matching that applied to full-length reads could not be performed. To assign V/J genes and CDR3, sequences were annotated against IMGT germline references using PyIR, a Python wrapper for IgBLAST v1.9. Reads were filtered out if the reads had weak V/J assignments (E-value above 1e-6), no CDR3, stop codons, out-of-frame junctions, or ambiguous translated residues. V3J clonotypes were defined by identical inferred V gene, J gene, and CDR3 amino acid sequence. Percentage overlap between repertoires was calculated by dividing the number of shared unique clonotypes by the size of the smaller repertoire. RTK rarefaction, the Chao1 estimator, and Recon v2.1 estimates of unobserved clonotypes were used to assess repertoire richness. Generation probabilities for all TCRbeta clonotypes obtained by the gDNA method from several donors were computed using OLGA. In TCRdb, the immuneACCESS table is reduced to in-frame sequences with V and J assigned. These tables do not hold every clone; where another copy was compared, an unresolved V gene accounts for under half, and the others remain unexplained. The V and J calls and clone size are taken from that table; D and trimming were inferred from the DNA. The sample profile shows millions of clones; roughly 94% of them were found once. 0.9% to 1.4% of the sample belongs to the ten largest clones.

CD8 naive samples were CD45RO-negative cells positively selected for CCR7, giving a CD45RA+CCR7+ population that excluded TemRA cells. Donors were healthy HIV-negative adults with no recently reported acute infections or vaccinations. Every donor was a Caucasian adult residing in Nashville, Tennessee, USA. Blood was collected by leukapheresis, and PBMCs were isolated by Ficoll-Histopaque density gradient centrifugation and then cryopreserved in liquid nitrogen vapor phase. Analytical flow cytometry was used to check the purity and quantity of every magnetically sorted T cell population. Each sorted fraction had its genomic DNA isolated and then quantified by UV absorbance on a Nanodrop 2000c. To note about this clone: Its recognized antigen is unknown. No base quality information exists; no much larger clone differs at one position.

The germline V gene (reference sequence) gives CDR1 as GTSNPN and CDR2 as SVGIG. V is shortened by 4 bases, J by 6 bases, and the region joining them spans 10 bases. The CDR3 sequence holds 13 residues, the cysteine and phenylalanine included. The DNA shown is the 39-base CDR3, in frame from base 1. In this chain, TRBV30 is recombined with TRBJ1-6; no confident D gene assignment can be made. The clonotype was recovered from a man younger than 30 in good health. The sequenced sample was naive CD8+ T cells sorted from blood. Interpreted using the paper, the cell subset or site label stands for: CD45RA+CCR7+. The CDR3 region reads CAWTPSGNSPLHF. The DNA sequence is as follows: TGTGCCTGGACACCCTCGGGTAATTCACCCCTCCACTTT.